The 14 T cell receptor beta chains below were found in one sample sequenced in a study of regulatory T cells in long-lasting Graves disease. For TCR beta, libraries came from iRepertoire HTBI primers and Arm-PCR of CDR3 regions. TCRdb called the multiplex PCR reads again in MiXCR, with one record for every CDR3 protein. The sample lists roughly 400,000 distinct CDR3 sequences; approximately 22% were seen once. As to time point: persistent/refractory GD, antithyroid drugs over 5 years with positive TRAb. Making the TCR library involved RNA that had been extracted from PBMCs. The specimen comprised peripheral blood mononuclear cells (PBMCs), sampled when the disease was refractory, from a patient treated with antithyroid drugs. The receptors were sampled from a female donor with Graves disease.

This clonotype was detected ten times or more. The gene calls are TRBV28 and TRBJ2-4; D might be TRBD2 (5 bases). The CDR3 loop spans 14 amino acids. V was trimmed by 5 bases and J by 6 bases, leaving 14 bases between them. CDR1 MDHEN and CDR2 SYDVKM come from the germline V gene. As DNA, the CDR3 is TGTGCCAGCAGTCCCGGAGGAGAAACAAACATTCAGTACTTC. It translates to CASSPGGETNIQYF.

This clonotype was seen repeatedly, ten times or more. V is TRBV7-2 and J is TRBJ2-7; no definite D call. Trimming removed 4 bases from V and 3 bases from J, with 16 bases in between. The CDR3 is 15 residues long. CDR1 SGHTA and CDR2 FQGNSA come from the germline V gene. CDR3 in DNA: TGTGCCAGCAGCTCCGCTGGACGAAGGATCTACGAGCAGTACTTC. Its protein product is CASSSAGRRIYEQYF.

This clonotype occurred many times. V usage is TRBV2 and J usage is TRBJ2-5, with D possibly being TRBD1 (5 bases). Looked up from germline, CDR1 is SNHLY and CDR2 is FYNNEI. CDR3 size: 15 residues. Between the trimmed V and J ends, which lost 3 bases and 1 base, there was a span of 12 bases. The CDR3 coding sequence is TGTGCCAGCAGTGATCTCGGGCAGGGCCAAGAGACCCAGTACTTC. As protein: CASSDLGQGQETQYF.

The chain links TRBV7-9 to TRBJ2-2; D could derive from TRBD1 or TRBD2 (5 bases each). CDR3 length: 20 residues. V lost 6 bases, J lost 4 bases, and 30 bases lay in between. Germline loops: CDR1 SEHNR, CDR2 FQNEAQ (reference sequence). The CDR3 is CASRKNPGRDARGSTGELFF. The CDR3 DNA reads TGTGCCAGCAGGAAGAACCCTGGCAGGGACGCCCGGGGTAGCACCGGGGAGCTGTTTTTT.

A few counts support this clonotype. The chain has TRBV28 and TRBJ2-4, with 8 bases identical to TRBD2. Germline lookup yields CDR1 MDHEN and CDR2 SYDVKM. The CDR3 is 18 residues long. With 6 bases clipped from V and 0 bases from J, the junction kept 13 bases outside the gene matches. CDR3 protein: CASSTGGAFVLAKNIQYF. The DNA of the CDR3 is TGTGCCAGCAGCACGGGGGGGGCTTTTGTCCTAGCCAAAAACATTCAGTACTTC.

This clonotype was detected many times. The chain has TRBV28 and TRBJ2-5; tentatively, D is TRBD2 (5 bases). CDR3 length: 13 residues. From germline, CDR1 is MDHEN and CDR2 SYDVKM. The V gene lost 6 bases and the J gene lost 4 bases, with 12 bases spanning the gap. The CDR3 region is CASSRVGGETQYF. Here the CDR3 DNA reads TGTGCCAGCAGCCGGGTTGGAGGAGAGACCCAGTACTTC.

This clonotype has only a few counts. This rearrangement joins TRBV19 to TRBJ1-5; D may be TRBD1 (6 bases). Germline CDR1 and CDR2: LNHDA and SQIVND (reference sequence). V was shortened by 6 bases and J by 3 bases, with 15 bases between the two germline ends. The CDR3 is 15 amino acids. The CDR3 DNA is TGTGCCAGTAGCGCCGAGGACAGACTCAATCAGCCCCAGCATTTT. This codes for CASSAEDRLNQPQHF.

This clonotype was detected ten times or more. The gene calls are TRBV28 and TRBJ1-2; unclear D gene. Germline V gene data show CDR1 as MDHEN and CDR2 as SYDVKM. The CDR3 extends over 12 amino acids. V gave up 6 bases and J gave up 4 bases, with 9 bases separating them. DNA of the CDR3: TGTGCCAGCAGCCTACGATCCTATGGCTACACCTTC. It codes for CASSLRSYGYTF.

CDR3 bases: TGTGCCAGCAGTTACGAGGCGAGCAATACATACTATGGCTACACCTTC. Protein product: CASSYEASNTYYGYTF. The V and J genes are TRBV6-5 and TRBJ1-2, with no clear D. CDR1 and CDR2 (germline): MNHEY, SVGAGI. CDR3 length equals 16 residues. V was shortened by 2 bases and J by 3 bases, with 16 bases between the two germline ends.

The chain uses TRBV18 and TRBJ1-1, with TRBD1 identical over 7 bases. Germline-derived CDR1 and CDR2 are KGHSH and LQKENI. Losses at the gene ends were 3 bases for V and 4 bases for J; bases not matched to a gene: 5. The CDR3 runs 14 residues. The CDR3 sequence is CASSPGTDLTEAFF. DNA for the CDR3: TGTGCCAGCTCACCGGGGACAGATCTCACTGAAGCTTTCTTT.

CDR3 region: CASSEVVGTGSNEQFF. In DNA, the CDR3 is TGTGCCAGCAGTGAAGTTGTAGGGACAGGGAGCAATGAGCAGTTCTTC. This sequence joins TRBV2 and TRBJ2-1; TRBD1 matches 9 bases. The germline V gene encodes CDR1 SNHLY and CDR2 FYNNEI. Trimming removed 1 base from V and 6 bases from J; junction bases left unmatched: 7. This CDR3 has 16 residues.

Note on this clonotype: A much larger clone sits a single nucleotide away, making a read error possible. The missing conserved phenylalanine or tryptophan at the end of this CDR3 makes a read error likely. The chain combines TRBV20-1 with TRBJ1-1; unclear D gene. Germline CDR1 DFQATT, CDR2 SNEGSKA (reference sequence). The CDR3 sequence is 12 residues long. Trimming shortened V by 1 base and J by 6 bases, and 9 bases separated the two germline ends. The CDR3 coding sequence is TGCAGTGCTAGAGGGCTTGCAGCTGAAGCTTTCTCT. It yields the protein CSARGLAAEAFS.

This clonotype was seen ten or more times. V is TRBV28 and J is TRBJ1-5; tentative D call: TRBD1 (5 bases). Per germline, CDR1 MDHEN and CDR2 SYDVKM. The CDR3 is 18 residues long. V was clipped by 1 base and J by 1 base, with 17 bases between them. The CDR3 DNA sequence: TGTGCCAGCAGTTTATATCGCGTTACACGGACAAGCAATCAGCCCCAGCATTTT. Protein sequence: CASSLYRVTRTSNQPQHF.

The sample holds many counts of this clonotype. J is TRBJ1-5 and V is TRBV27; 9 nucleotides line up with TRBD1. This CDR3 region has 15 residues. The ends lost 6 bases at V and 3 bases at J; junction bases unmatched: 6. Germline values: CDR1 MNHEY, CDR2 SMNVEV (reference sequence). Written as DNA, the CDR3 is TGTGCCAGCAGCCCCGGGACAGGGTACAATCAGCCCCAGCATTTT. The encoded protein is CASSPGTGYNQPQHF.